The 26 T cell receptor beta chains presented below share a single source sample, sequenced in a study of PD-1 blockade in mismatch repair-deficient tumors. Repertoires were generated with immunoSEQ multiplex PCR, while TCRdb's copy carries only in-frame clones and drops some. Of around 110,000 clones in the sample, 60% to 85% are singletons; the top ten hold 4.7%. Source: peripheral blood, taken approximately 64 weeks after starting pembrolizumab. The receptors were sampled from an adult with mismatch repair-deficient cancer.

About this clone itself: Other DNA sequences in the same sample also yield this CDR3. The CDR3 here is CASKLAGGETQYF. The CDR3 DNA reads as TGTGCCAGCAAGCTAGCGGGAGGAGAGACCCAGTACTTC. The chain uses TRBV25-1 and TRBJ2-5; TRBD2 agrees at 11 bases. The germline V gene has CDR1 MGHDK and CDR2 SYGVNS. The CDR3 extends over 13 amino acids. After removal of 7 bases from V and 4 bases from J, the junction contained 2 bases not matched to a gene.

This chain uses TRBV30 with TRBJ1-2; no definite D call. From germline, CDR1 is GTSNPN and CDR2 SVGIG (reference sequence). The CDR3 totals 14 residues. The V end was cut by 2 bases, the J end by 2 bases, with 12 bases between. The CDR3 sequence: CAWSLSQTNYGYTF. DNA for the CDR3: TGTGCCTGGAGTCTTTCACAGACAAACTATGGCTACACCTTC.

The rearrangement links TRBV11-2 to TRBJ2-5; 11 bases map to TRBD2. The trim removed 5 bases at V and 1 base at J, leaving 6 bases unmatched. There are 16 residues in the CDR3. Germline CDR1 and CDR2: SGHAT and FQNNGV. In DNA form, the CDR3 reads TGTGCCAGCAGCCTTCGGACTAGCGGGTTCCAAGAGACCCAGTACTTC. Translation gives CASSLRTSGFQETQYF.

In its sample, this clone was seen once. This chain links TRBV21-1 with TRBJ2-5; the table gives TRBD2 as D, unverified against the DNA. TRBV21-1 corresponds to a pseudogene. This CDR3 comprises 16 residues. The CDR3 nucleotides are TGTGCCAGCAGCCCGGTGTCGGGAGGTCGGCAAGAGACCCAGTACTTC. This codes for CASSPVSGGRQETQYF.

The chain has TRBV19 and TRBJ2-1, with TRBD2 matching over 7 bases. Per the germline V gene, CDR1 is LNHDA and CDR2 is SQIVND (reference sequence). The CDR3 totals 15 residues. The junction had 5 bases not matched to a gene; V was cut back by 4 bases and J by 2 bases. The CDR3 DNA follows: TGTGCCAGTAGTAGAGATGGGGGGGCCTACAATGAGCAGTTCTTC. It is translated as CASSRDGGAYNEQFF.

To note about this clone: The sample carries other DNA sequences with the same CDR3. The chain combines TRBV7-2 with TRBJ2-2; D not certain. This CDR3 comprises 13 residues. Looked up from germline, CDR1 is SGHTA and CDR2 is FQGNSA. V lost 1 base to trimming and J lost 4 bases, with 4 bases between them. DNA of the CDR3: TGTGCCAGCAGCTTAGACGGCACCGGGGAGCTGTTTTTT. This translates into CASSLDGTGELFF. Supplemented by reference TRBV7-2 and TRBJ2-2, the full variable domain reads GAGVSQSPSNKVTEKGKDVELRCDPISGHTALYWYRQSLGQGLEFLIYFQGNSAPDKSGLPSDRFSAERTGGSVSTLTIQRTQQEDSAVYLCASSLDGTGELFFGEGSRLTVL.

The chain couples TRBV21-1 to TRBJ2-1; the D call in the table, TRBD1, was not verified against the DNA. TRBV21-1 has pseudogene status. The CDR3 is made up of 16 amino acids. CDR3 nucleotide sequence: TGTGCCAGCACCCCTGGACAGGGAGAGTTCCACAATGAGCAGTTCTTC. Protein sequence: CASTPGQGEFHNEQFF.

V gene TRBV6-5 combines with J gene TRBJ2-7; D is possibly TRBD2 (5 bases). Trimming stripped 6 bases from V and 4 bases from J, with 16 bases between. This CDR3 region has 14 residues. Germline CDR1 MNHEY, CDR2 SVGAGI. CDR3 residues: CASSHLKRAYEQYF. Here the CDR3 DNA reads TGTGCCAGCAGCCACCTGAAGAGGGCGTACGAGCAGTACTTC.

The chain links TRBV27 to TRBJ2-6; TRBD2 matches 14 bases. The trim removed 5 bases at V and 0 bases at J, leaving 3 bases unmatched. The CDR3 covers 18 residues. Germline V gene data show CDR1 as MNHEY and CDR2 as SMNVEV (reference sequence). The DNA of the CDR3 is TGTGCCAGCAGTGTGACTAGCGGGAGGGCCTCTGGGGCCAACGTCCTGACTTTC. It yields the protein CASSVTSGRASGANVLTF.

The chain links TRBV6-5 to TRBJ1-1; D is unclear. V was trimmed by 8 bases and J by 6 bases, leaving 16 bases between them. Germline CDR1 reads MNHEY; CDR2 reads SVGAGI. The CDR3 sequence is 13 residues long. The CDR3 loop is CASFSAGAAEAFF. The CDR3 DNA is TGTGCCAGCTTCTCCGCGGGCGCGGCTGAAGCTTTCTTT.

This rearrangement joins TRBV12-5 to TRBJ2-3, with D possibly matching TRBD1 (6 bases). Trimming stripped 1 base from V and 4 bases from J, with 9 bases between. Germline CDR1 and CDR2: LGHNT and FRNRAP. The CDR3 loop spans 14 amino acids. The CDR3 is CASGLGQVSDTQYF. Here the CDR3 DNA reads TGTGCTAGTGGTTTGGGACAGGTTTCAGATACGCAGTATTTT.

This clone was detected only once. The genes are TRBV7-3 and TRBJ1-1; 8 nucleotides match TRBD1. Germline assignment: CDR1 SGHTA and CDR2 FQGTGA. J was trimmed by 4 bases and V by 5 bases; bases with no gene match: 9. The length of the CDR3 is 15 residues. The CDR3 DNA follows: TGTGCCAGCAGCGCAATGGCTCAGGGGGCCACTGAAGCTTTCTTT. It codes for CASSAMAQGATEAFF.

The CDR3 DNA reads as TGTGCCAGCAGCGATGGGACTAGCGGGGCCGGGGAGCTGTTTTTT. It codes for CASSDGTSGAGELFF. This sequence joins TRBV6-4 and TRBJ2-2; 13 bases align to TRBD2. This CDR3 region has 15 residues. The germline gives CDR1 MRHNA, CDR2 SNTAGT. With 6 bases clipped from V and 6 bases from J, the junction kept 4 bases outside the gene matches.

This rearrangement joins TRBV19 to TRBJ2-6; D perhaps matches TRBD2 (6 bases). Germline-derived CDR1 and CDR2 are LNHDA and SQIVND (reference sequence). The germline V and J ends were trimmed by 7 bases and 3 bases, with 16 bases remaining between them. The CDR3 length is 16 residues. The CDR3 reads CASTPLGGFGANVLTF. Written as DNA, the CDR3 is TGTGCCAGTACCCCCTTGGGGGGATTTGGGGCCAACGTCCTGACTTTC.

CDR3 amino acids: CASRVGRGMNTEAFF. The DNA of the CDR3 is TGTGCCAGCAGAGTCGGACGGGGAATGAACACTGAAGCTTTCTTT. V usage is TRBV25-1 and J usage is TRBJ1-1; no firm D call. Germline CDR1 MGHDK, CDR2 SYGVNS. The ends were cut back, 6 bases at V and 0 bases at J, with 14 bases in the middle. CDR3 length equals 15 residues.

DNA of the CDR3: TGTGCCAGCAGCGTAGAGGGGGCGCGTGGAAAACTGTTTTTT. This gives the protein CASSVEGARGKLFF. The gene calls are TRBV9 and TRBJ1-4, with TRBD1 identical over 7 bases. V trimming: 0 bases; J trimming: 10 bases; junction bases outside the gene matches: 6. In germline, CDR1 is SGDLS, CDR2 YYNGEE. CDR3 length: 14 amino acids.

This clone showed up just once. The V gene is TRBV6-1, the J gene TRBJ1-5; weak D call: TRBD1 (5 bases). The germline gives CDR1 MNHNS, CDR2 SASEGT. The germline V and J ends were trimmed by 3 bases and 4 bases, with 7 bases remaining between them. The CDR3 has 13 amino acids. Written as DNA, the CDR3 is TGTGCCAGCAGTGATTGGGGGAATCAGCCCCAGCATTTT. Translating gives CASSDWGNQPQHF.

This clone showed up just a few times. The V call is TRBV28, the J call TRBJ2-2; D perhaps matches TRBD2 (6 bases). This CDR3 is 12 amino acids long. V was clipped by 6 bases and J by 7 bases, with 9 bases between them. Germline lookup yields CDR1 MDHEN and CDR2 SYDVKM. DNA of the CDR3: TGTGCCAGCAGCCTCGGGGGCGGGGAGCTGTTTTTT. It yields the protein CASSLGGGELFF.

The rearrangement links TRBV18 to TRBJ1-5; 7 bases fit TRBD1. CDR1 is KGHSH, CDR2 LQKENI, per germline. Trimming took 6 bases from V and 1 from J; bases not matched to a gene: 3. The CDR3 contains 14 residues. CDR3 sequence (DNA): TGTGCCAGCTCCCTGGGACAGAGCAATCAGCCCCAGCATTTT. The encoded protein is CASSLGQSNQPQHF.

This rearrangement joins TRBV25-1 to TRBJ2-3, with TRBD2 as a possible D gene (5 bases). Germline-derived CDR1 and CDR2 are MGHDK and SYGVNS. V was trimmed by 1 base and J by 2 bases, leaving 7 bases between them. The CDR3 runs 14 residues. In DNA, the CDR3 is TGTGCCAGCAGTGAATCGGGGATCACAGATACGCAGTATTTT. This encodes CASSESGITDTQYF.

The chain links TRBV4-3 to TRBJ1-3; possibly TRBD1 for D (5 bases). V dropped 0 bases and J dropped 2 bases, with 11 bases sitting between them. This CDR3 spans 16 amino acids. Germline assignment: CDR1 LGHNA and CDR2 YSLEER. The DNA of the CDR3 is TGCGCCAGCAGCCAAGATCGGGGGTTTACTGGAAACACCATATATTTT. Protein product: CASSQDRGFTGNTIYF.

The chain couples TRBV7-2 to TRBJ2-5; unclear D gene. Between the trimmed V and J ends, which lost 4 bases and 4 bases, there was a span of 13 bases. The germline V gene encodes CDR1 SGHTA and CDR2 FQGNSA. CDR3 length equals 14 residues. CDR3 DNA: TGTGCCAGCAGCTCGAGACCCTCGGGAGAGACCCAGTACTTC. Its translation is CASSSRPSGETQYF.

The V gene is TRBV4-2, the J gene TRBJ2-6, with D unclear. Germline CDR1 reads LGHNA; CDR2 reads YNFKEQ. With 1 base removed from V and 0 bases from J, the gap between germline ends came to 10 bases. This CDR3 is 17 amino acids long. The CDR3 DNA follows: TGTGCCAGCAGCCAAGTCCGTTTAGGCTCTGGGGCCAACGTCCTGACTTTC. This gives the protein CASSQVRLGSGANVLTF.

This chain uses TRBV10-3 with TRBJ1-2, with D uncertain. Germline loops: CDR1 ENHRY, CDR2 SYGVKD. The CDR3 is 14 amino acids. The ends were cut back, 3 bases at V and 6 bases at J, with 14 bases in the middle. The CDR3 DNA reads TGTGCCATCAGTGAAGGCGGGCTGCGCGATGGCTACACCTTC. This gives the protein CAISEGGLRDGYTF.

The chain is built from TRBV6-1 and TRBJ2-7; 7 bases are shared with TRBD1. This CDR3 is built from 15 residues. J was trimmed by 5 bases and V by 6 bases; bases with no gene match: 13. Germline V gene lookup returns CDR1 MNHNS and CDR2 SASEGT. The CDR3 reads CASRPTKGAFHEQYF. Here the CDR3 DNA reads TGTGCCAGCAGACCCACCAAGGGGGCGTTCCACGAGCAGTACTTC.

The J gene is TRBJ2-7, the V gene TRBV9; D is perhaps TRBD2 (6 bases). CDR1 is SGDLS and CDR2 is YYNGEE in the germline V gene. Trimming removed 2 bases from V and 0 bases from J, with 12 bases in between. This CDR3 spans 15 amino acids. CDR3 in amino acids: CASSVGGAGSYEQYF. DNA of the CDR3: TGTGCCAGCAGCGTCGGAGGGGCAGGCTCCTACGAGCAGTACTTC.